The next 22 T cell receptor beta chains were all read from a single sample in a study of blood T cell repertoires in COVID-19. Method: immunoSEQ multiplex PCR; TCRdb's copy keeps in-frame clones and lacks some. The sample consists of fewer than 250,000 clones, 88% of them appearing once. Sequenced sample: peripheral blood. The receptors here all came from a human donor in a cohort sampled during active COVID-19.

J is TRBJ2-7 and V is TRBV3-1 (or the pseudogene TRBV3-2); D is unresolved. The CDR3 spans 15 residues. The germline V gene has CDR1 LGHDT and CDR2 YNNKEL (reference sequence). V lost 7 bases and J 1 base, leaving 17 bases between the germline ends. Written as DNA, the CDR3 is TGTGCCAGCACCCCGAGGAGCGACCCATCCTACGAGCAGTACTTC. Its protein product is CASTPRSDPSYEQYF.

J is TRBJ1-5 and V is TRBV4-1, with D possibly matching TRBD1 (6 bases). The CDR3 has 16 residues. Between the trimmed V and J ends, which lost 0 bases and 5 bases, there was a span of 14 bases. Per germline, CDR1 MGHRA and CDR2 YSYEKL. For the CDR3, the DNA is TGCGCCAGCAGCCAAGATGTCACAGGGAGGGATCAGCCCCAGCATTTT. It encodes CASSQDVTGRDQPQHF.

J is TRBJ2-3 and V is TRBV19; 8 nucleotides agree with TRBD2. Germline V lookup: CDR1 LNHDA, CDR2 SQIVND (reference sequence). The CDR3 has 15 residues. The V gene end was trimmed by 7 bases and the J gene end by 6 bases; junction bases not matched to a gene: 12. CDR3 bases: TGTGCCAGTAACGAAATAGGACTAGCTGGGGATACGCAGTATTTT. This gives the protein CASNEIGLAGDTQYF.

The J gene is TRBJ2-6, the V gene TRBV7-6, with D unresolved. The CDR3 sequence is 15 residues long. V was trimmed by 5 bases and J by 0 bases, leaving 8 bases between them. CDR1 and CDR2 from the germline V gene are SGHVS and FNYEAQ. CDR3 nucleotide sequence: TGTGCCAGCAGCCACCCGGGCTCTGGGGCCAACGTCCTGACTTTC. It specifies CASSHPGSGANVLTF.

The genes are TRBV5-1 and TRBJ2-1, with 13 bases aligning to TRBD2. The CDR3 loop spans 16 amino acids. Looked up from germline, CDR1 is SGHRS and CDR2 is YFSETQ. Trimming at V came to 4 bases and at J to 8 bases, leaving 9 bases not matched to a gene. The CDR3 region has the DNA TGCGCCAGCAGCATGGCACTAGCGGGGGGGGCTGATGAGCAGTTCTTC. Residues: CASSMALAGGADEQFF.

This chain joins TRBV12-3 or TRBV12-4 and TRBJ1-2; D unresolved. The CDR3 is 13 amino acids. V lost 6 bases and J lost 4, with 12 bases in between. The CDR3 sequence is CASSPRYGYGYTF. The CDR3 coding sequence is TGTGCCAGCAGCCCCAGGTACGGCTATGGCTACACCTTC.

CDR3 in amino acids: CASRGQGQTEAFF. In nucleotides, the CDR3 is TGTGCCAGCAGGGGACAGGGCCAAACTGAAGCTTTCTTT. The J gene is TRBJ1-1, the V gene TRBV25-1; 9 nucleotides agree with TRBD1. V lost 6 bases, J lost 5 bases, and 4 bases stayed unmatched. Germline-derived CDR1 and CDR2 are MGHDK and SYGVNS. The CDR3 loop spans 13 amino acids.

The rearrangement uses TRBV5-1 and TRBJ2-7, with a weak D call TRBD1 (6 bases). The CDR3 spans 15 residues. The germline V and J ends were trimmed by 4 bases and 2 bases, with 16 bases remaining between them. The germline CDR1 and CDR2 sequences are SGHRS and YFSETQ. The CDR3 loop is CASSVDGTLPYEQYF. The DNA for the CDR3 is TGCGCCAGCAGCGTCGACGGGACACTTCCCTACGAGCAGTACTTC.

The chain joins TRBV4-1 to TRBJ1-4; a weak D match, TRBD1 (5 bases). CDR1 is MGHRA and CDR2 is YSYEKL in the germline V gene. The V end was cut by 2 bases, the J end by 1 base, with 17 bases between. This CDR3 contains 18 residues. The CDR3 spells CASSQSGTGVITNEKLFF. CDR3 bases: TGCGCCAGCAGCCAATCGGGGACGGGGGTAATAACTAATGAAAAACTGTTTTTT.

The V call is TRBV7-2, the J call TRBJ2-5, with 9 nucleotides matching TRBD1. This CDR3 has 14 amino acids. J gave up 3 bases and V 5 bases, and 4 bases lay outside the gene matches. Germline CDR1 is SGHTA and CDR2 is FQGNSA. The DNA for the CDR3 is TGTGCCAGCAGCCAACAGGGGGCTGAAGAGACCCAGTACTTC. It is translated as CASSQQGAEETQYF.

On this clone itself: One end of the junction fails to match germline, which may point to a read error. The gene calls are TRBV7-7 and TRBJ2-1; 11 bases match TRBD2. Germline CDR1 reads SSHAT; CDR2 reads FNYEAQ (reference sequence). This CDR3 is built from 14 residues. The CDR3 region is CASSLTLAGGQQFF. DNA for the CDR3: TGTGCTAGCAGCTTAACCCTAGCGGGGGGCCAGCAGTTCTTC.

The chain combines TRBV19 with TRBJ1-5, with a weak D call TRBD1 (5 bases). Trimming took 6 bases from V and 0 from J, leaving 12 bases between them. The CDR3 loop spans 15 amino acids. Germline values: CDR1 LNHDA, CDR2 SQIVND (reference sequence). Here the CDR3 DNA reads TGTGCCAGTAGCAAAACAGGTTTTAGCAATCAGCCCCAGCATTTT. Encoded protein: CASSKTGFSNQPQHF.

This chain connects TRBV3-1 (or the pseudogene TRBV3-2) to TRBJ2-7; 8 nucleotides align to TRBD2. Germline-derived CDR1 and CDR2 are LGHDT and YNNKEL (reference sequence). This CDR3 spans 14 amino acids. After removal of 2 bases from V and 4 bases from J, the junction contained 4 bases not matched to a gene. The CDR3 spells CASSQWVAGYEQYF. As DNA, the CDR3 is TGTGCCAGCAGCCAATGGGTAGCGGGGTACGAGCAGTACTTC.

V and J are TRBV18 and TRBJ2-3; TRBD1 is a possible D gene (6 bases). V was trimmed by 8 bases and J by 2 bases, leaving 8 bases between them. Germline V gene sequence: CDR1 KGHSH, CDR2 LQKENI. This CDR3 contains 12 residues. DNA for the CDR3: TGTGCCAGCCGACAGGTCACAGATACGCAGTATTTT. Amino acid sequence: CASRQVTDTQYF.

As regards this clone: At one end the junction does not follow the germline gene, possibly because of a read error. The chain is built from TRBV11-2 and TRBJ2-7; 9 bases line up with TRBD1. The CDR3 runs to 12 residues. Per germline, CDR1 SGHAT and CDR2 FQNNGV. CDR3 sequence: CASSLEWDRADF. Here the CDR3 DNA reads TGTGCCAGCAGCTTAGAGTGGGACAGGGCGGACTTC.

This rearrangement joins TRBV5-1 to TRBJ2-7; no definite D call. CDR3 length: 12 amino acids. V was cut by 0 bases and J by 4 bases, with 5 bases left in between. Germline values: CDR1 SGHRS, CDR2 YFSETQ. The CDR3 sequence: CASSLDGYEQYF. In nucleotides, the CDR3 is TGCGCCAGCAGCTTGGACGGTTACGAGCAGTACTTC.

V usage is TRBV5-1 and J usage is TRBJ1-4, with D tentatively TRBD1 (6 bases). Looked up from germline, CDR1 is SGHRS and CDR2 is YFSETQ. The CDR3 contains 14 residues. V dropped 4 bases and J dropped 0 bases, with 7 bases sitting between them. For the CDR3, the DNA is TGCGCCAGCAGCCGGACAGCAACTAATGAAAAACTGTTTTTT. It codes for CASSRTATNEKLFF.

This chain's CDR3 is CASSFSGGAETQYF. CDR3 nucleotides: TGTGCCAGCAGCTTTAGCGGGGGGGCAGAGACCCAGTACTTC. The genes are TRBV3-1 (or the pseudogene TRBV3-2) and TRBJ2-5, with 11 bases aligning to TRBD2. Unmatched junction bases numbered 3, after V lost 5 bases and J lost 4 bases. Germline V CDR1 and CDR2: LGHDT, YNNKEL (reference sequence). The CDR3 is made up of 14 amino acids.

The CDR3 region has the DNA TGTGCCAGCAGCGTAGGACTAAAGGATCAGACCCAGTACTTC. Encoded protein: CASSVGLKDQTQYF. The chain carries TRBV9 and TRBJ2-5, with a possible D match to TRBD2 (5 bases). The ends were cut back, 0 bases at V and 6 bases at J, with 12 bases in the middle. Germline V gene lookup returns CDR1 SGDLS and CDR2 YYNGEE. CDR3 size: 14 residues. The variable domain in full, completed from reference TRBV9 and TRBJ2-5, reads DSGVTQTPKHLITATGQRVTLRCSPRSGDLSVYWYQQSLDQGLQFLIQYYNGEERAKGNILERFSAQQFPDLHSELNLSSLELGDSALYFCASSVGLKDQTQYFGPGTRLLVL.

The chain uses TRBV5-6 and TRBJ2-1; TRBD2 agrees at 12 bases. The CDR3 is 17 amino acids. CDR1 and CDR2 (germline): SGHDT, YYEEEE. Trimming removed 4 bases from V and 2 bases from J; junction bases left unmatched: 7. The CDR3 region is CASSAGLAGPAYNEQFF. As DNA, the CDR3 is TGTGCCAGCAGCGCGGGACTAGCGGGCCCAGCCTACAATGAGCAGTTCTTC. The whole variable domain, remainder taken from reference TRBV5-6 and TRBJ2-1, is DAGVTQSPTHLIKTRGQQVTLRCSPKSGHDTVSWYQQALGQGPQFIFQYYEEEERQRGNFPDRFSGHQFPNYSSELNVNALLLGDSALYLCASSAGLAGPAYNEQFFGPGTRLTVL.

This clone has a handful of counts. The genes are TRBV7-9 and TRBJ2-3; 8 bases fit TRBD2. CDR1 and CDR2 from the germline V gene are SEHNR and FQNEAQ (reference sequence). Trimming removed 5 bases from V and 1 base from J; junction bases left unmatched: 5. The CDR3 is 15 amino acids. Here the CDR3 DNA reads TGTGCCAGCAGCCCAGAACTAGCGGGCACAGATACGCAGTATTTT. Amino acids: CASSPELAGTDTQYF.

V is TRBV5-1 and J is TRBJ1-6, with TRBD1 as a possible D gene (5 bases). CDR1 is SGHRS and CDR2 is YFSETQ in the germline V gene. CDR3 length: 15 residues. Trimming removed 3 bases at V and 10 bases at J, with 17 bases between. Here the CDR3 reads CASSSRGGDYSPLHF. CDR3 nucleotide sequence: TGCGCCAGCAGCTCTCGCGGGGGTGATTACTCACCCCTCCACTTT.